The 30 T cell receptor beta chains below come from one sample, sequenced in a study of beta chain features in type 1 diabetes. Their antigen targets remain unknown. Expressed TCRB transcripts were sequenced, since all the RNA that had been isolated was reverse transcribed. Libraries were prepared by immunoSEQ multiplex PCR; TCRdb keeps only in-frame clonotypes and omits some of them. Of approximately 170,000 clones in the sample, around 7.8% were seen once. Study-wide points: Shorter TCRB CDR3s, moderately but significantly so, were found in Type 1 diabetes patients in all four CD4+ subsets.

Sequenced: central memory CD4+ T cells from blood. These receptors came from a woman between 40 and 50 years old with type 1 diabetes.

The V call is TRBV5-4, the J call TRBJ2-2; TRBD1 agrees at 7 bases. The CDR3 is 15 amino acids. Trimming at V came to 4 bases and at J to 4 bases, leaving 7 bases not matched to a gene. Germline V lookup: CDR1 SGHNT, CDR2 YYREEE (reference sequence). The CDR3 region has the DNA TGTGCCAGCAGCCAGGGACAGACAAGCACCGGGGAGCTGTTTTTT. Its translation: CASSQGQTSTGELFF.

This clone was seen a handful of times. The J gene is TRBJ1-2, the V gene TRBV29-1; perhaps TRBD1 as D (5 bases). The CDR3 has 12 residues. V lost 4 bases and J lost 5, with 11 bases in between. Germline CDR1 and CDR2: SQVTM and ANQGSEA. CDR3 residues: CSVVRVGYGYTF. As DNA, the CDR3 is TGCAGCGTTGTCAGGGTCGGGTATGGCTACACCTTC.

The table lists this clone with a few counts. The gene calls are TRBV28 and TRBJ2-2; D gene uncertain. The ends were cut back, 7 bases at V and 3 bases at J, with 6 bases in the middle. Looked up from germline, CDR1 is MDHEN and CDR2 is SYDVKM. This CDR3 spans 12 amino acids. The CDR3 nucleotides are TGTGCCAGCACTTCGGACACCGGGGAGCTGTTTTTT. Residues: CASTSDTGELFF. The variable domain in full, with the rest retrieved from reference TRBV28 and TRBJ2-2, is DVKVTQSSRYLVKRTGEKVFLECVQDMDHENMFWYRQDPGLGLRLIYFSYDVKMKEKGDIPEGYSVSREKKERFSLILESASTNQTSMYLCASTSDTGELFFGEGSRLTVL.

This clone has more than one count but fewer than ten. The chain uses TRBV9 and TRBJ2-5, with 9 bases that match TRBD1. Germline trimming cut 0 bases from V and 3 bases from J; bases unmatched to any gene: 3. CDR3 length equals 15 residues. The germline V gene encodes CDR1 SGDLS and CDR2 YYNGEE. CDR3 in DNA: TGTGCCAGCAGCGTAGGGGACAGGGACGAAGAGACCCAGTACTTC. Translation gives CASSVGDRDEETQYF.

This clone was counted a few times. The CDR3 sequence: CASTKTGSSYGYTF. CDR3 DNA sequence: TGTGCCAGCACCAAGACAGGAAGTTCCTATGGCTACACCTTC. V gene TRBV27 combines with J gene TRBJ1-2, with a possible D match to TRBD1 (6 bases). Trimming shortened V by 7 bases and J by 4 bases, and 16 bases separated the two germline ends. The CDR3 consists of 14 residues. Germline CDR1 and CDR2: MNHEY and SMNVEV (reference sequence).

The DNA for the CDR3 is TGTGCCAGCATTCAAGGGACAGCCACAGATACGCAGTATTTT. Translating it yields CASIQGTATDTQYF. The chain employs TRBV7-2 and TRBJ2-3, with 7 bases lining up with TRBD1. This CDR3 is built from 14 residues. Germline CDR1 SGHTA, CDR2 FQGNSA. Trimming cost V 7 bases and J 2 bases; bases outside gene matches: 6.

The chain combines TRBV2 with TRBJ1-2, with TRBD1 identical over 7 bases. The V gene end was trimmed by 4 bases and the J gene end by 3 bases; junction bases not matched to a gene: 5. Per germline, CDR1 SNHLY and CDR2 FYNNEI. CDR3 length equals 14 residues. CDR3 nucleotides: TGTGCCAGCAGTGGCGGCAGGGGGGACTATGGCTACACCTTC. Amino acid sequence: CASSGGRGDYGYTF.

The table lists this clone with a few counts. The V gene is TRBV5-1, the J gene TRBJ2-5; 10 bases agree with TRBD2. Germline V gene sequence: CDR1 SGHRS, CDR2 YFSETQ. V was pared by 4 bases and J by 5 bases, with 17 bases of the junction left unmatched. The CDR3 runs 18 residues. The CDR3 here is CASSPGLAGEPGGETQYF. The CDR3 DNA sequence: TGCGCCAGCAGCCCGGGCCTAGCGGGAGAGCCGGGGGGGGAGACCCAGTACTTC.

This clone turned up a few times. CDR3 DNA: TGTGCCAGCCTTACCCGAGAGACAGATGGCTACACCTTC. Translating it yields CASLTRETDGYTF. The genes are TRBV28 and TRBJ1-2; D may be TRBD1 (5 bases). V lost 8 bases to trimming and J lost 6 bases, with 16 bases between them. The germline V gene has CDR1 MDHEN and CDR2 SYDVKM. This CDR3 region has 13 residues.

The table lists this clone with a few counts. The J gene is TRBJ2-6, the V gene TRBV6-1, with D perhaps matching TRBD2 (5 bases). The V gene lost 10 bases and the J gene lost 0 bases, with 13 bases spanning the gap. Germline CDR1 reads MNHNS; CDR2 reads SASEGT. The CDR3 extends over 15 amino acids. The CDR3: CATSLGSSGANVLTF. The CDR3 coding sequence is TGTGCCACCTCCCTGGGGAGCTCTGGGGCCAACGTCCTGACTTTC.

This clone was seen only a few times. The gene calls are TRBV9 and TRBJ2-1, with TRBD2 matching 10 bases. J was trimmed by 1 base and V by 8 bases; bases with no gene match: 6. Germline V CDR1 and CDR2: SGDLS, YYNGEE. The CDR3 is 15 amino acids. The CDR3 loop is CASASGSNSYNEQFF. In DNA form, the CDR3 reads TGTGCCAGTGCTAGCGGGAGTAATTCCTACAATGAGCAGTTCTTC.

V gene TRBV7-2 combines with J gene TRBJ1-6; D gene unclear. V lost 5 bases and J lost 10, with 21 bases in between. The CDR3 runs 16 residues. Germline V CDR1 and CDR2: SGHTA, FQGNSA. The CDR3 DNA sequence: TGTGCCAGCAGCCCCAAAGGCGGGAGTCTGAACTCACCCCTCCACTTT. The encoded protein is CASSPKGGSLNSPLHF. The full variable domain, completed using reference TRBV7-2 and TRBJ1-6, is GAGVSQSPSNKVTEKGKDVELRCDPISGHTALYWYRQSLGQGLEFLIYFQGNSAPDKSGLPSDRFSAERTGGSVSTLTIQRTQQEDSAVYLCASSPKGGSLNSPLHFGNGTRLTVT.

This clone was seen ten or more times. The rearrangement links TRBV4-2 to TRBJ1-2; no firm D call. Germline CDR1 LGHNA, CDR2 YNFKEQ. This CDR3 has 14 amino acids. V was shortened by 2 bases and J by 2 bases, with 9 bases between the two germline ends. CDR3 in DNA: TGTGCCAGCAGCCAAAGTGGCGGGAACTATGGCTACACCTTC. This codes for CASSQSGGNYGYTF.

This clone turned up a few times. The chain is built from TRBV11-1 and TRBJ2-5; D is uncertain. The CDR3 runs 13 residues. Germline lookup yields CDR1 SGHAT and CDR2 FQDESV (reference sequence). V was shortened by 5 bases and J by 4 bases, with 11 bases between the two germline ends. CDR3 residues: CASSILSPETQYF. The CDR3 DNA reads TGTGCCAGCAGCATTCTGTCTCCAGAGACCCAGTACTTC.

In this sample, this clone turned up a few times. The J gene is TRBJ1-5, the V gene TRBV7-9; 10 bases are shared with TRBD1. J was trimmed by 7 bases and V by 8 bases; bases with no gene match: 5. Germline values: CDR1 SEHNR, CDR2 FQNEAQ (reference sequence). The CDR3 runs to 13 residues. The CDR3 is CASGTGVEQPQHF. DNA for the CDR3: TGTGCCAGCGGGACAGGGGTGGAACAGCCCCAGCATTTT.

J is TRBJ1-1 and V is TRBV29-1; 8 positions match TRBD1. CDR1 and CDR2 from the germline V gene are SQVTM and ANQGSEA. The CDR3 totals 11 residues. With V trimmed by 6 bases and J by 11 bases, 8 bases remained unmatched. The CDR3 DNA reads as TGCAGCGTCGAGGGGACAGGCCGGGCTTTCTTT. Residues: CSVEGTGRAFF.

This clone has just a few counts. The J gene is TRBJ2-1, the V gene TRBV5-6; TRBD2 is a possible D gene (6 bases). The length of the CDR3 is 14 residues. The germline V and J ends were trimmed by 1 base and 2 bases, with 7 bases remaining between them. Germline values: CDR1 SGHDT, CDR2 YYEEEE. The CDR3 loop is CASSLSGAYNEQFF. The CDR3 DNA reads TGTGCCAGCAGCTTGTCGGGGGCCTACAATGAGCAGTTCTTC.

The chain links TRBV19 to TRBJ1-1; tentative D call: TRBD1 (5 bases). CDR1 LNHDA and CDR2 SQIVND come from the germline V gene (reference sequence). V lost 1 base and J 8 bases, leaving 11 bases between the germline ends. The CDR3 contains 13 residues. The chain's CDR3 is CASSIANRIEAFF. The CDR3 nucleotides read TGTGCCAGTAGTATAGCGAACAGGATCGAAGCTTTCTTT.

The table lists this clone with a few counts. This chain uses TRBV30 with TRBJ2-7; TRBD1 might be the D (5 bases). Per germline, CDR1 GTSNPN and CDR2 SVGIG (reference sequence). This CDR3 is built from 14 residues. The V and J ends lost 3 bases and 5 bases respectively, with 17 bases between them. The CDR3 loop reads CAWRGGAPRHEQYF. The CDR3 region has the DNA TGTGCCTGGAGGGGTGGGGCCCCGCGCCACGAGCAGTACTTC.

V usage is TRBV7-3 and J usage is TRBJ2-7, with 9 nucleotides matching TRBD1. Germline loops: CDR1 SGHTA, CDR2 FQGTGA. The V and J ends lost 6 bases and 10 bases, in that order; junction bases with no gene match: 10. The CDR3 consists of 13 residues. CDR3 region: CASSPSQGAYQYF. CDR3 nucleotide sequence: TGTGCCAGCAGTCCCTCACAGGGGGCGTATCAGTACTTC.

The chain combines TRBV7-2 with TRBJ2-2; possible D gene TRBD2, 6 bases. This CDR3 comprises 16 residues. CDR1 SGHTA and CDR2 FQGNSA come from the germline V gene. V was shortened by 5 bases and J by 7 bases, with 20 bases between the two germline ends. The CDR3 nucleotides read TGTGCCAGCAGCAGATACAGGCCCCACGGGAGCGGGGAGCTGTTTTTT. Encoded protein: CASSRYRPHGSGELFF.

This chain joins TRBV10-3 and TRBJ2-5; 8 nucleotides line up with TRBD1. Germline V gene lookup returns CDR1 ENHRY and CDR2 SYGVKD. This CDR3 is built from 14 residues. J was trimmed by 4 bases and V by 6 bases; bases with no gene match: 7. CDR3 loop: CAIRGQGAGETQYF. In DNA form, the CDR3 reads TGTGCCATCAGGGGCCAGGGGGCCGGAGAGACCCAGTACTTC.

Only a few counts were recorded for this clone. DNA for the CDR3: TGTGCCAGCTCACCAGCGACAGGGGAGGCCCAGTACTTC. This gives the protein CASSPATGEAQYF. V usage is TRBV18 and J usage is TRBJ2-5; 8 nucleotides agree with TRBD1. Looked up from germline, CDR1 is KGHSH and CDR2 is LQKENI. The V and J ends lost 2 bases and 9 bases, in that order; junction bases with no gene match: 5. CDR3 length equals 13 residues.

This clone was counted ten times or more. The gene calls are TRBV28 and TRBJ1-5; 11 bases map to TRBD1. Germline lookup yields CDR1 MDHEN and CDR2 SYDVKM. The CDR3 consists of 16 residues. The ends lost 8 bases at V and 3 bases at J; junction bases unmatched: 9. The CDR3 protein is CASGTGGSGTNQPQHF. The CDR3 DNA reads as TGTGCCAGCGGGACAGGGGGAAGCGGAACCAATCAGCCCCAGCATTTT.

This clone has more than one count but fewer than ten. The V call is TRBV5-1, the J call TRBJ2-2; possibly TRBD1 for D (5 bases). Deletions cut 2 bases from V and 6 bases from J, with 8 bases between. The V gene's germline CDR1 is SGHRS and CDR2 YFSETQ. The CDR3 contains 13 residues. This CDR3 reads CASSLQDAGELFF. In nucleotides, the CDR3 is TGCGCCAGCAGCTTACAGGATGCCGGGGAGCTGTTTTTT. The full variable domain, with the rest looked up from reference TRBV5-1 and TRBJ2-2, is KAGVTQTPRYLIKTRGQQVTLSCSPISGHRSVSWYQQTPGQGLQFLFEYFSETQRNKGNFPGRFSGRQFSNSRSEMNVSTLELGDSALYLCASSLQDAGELFFGEGSRLTVL.

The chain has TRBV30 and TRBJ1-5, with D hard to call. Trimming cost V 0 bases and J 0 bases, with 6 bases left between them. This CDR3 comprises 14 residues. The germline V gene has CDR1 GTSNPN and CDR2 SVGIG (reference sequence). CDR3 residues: CAWSVRDSNQPQHF. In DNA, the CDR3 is TGTGCCTGGAGTGTCCGGGATAGCAATCAGCCCCAGCATTTT. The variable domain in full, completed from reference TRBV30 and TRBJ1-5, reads SQTIHQWPATLVQPVGSPLSLECTVEGTSNPNLYWYRQAAGRGLQLLFYSVGIGQISSEVPQNLSASRPQDRQFILSSKKLLLSDSGFYLCAWSVRDSNQPQHFGDGTRLSIL.

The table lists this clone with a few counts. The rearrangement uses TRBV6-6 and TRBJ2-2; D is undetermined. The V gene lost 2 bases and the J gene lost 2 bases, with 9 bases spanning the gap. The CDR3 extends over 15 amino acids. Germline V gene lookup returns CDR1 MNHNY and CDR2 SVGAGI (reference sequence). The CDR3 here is CASSYKGGNTGELFF. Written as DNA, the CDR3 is TGTGCCAGCAGTTACAAAGGCGGAAACACCGGGGAGCTGTTTTTT.

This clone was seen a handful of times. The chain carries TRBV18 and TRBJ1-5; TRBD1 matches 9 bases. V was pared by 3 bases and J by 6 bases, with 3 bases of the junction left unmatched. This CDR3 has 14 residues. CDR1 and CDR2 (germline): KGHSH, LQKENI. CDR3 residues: CASSPGTGSQPQHF. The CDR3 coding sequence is TGTGCCAGCTCACCCGGGACAGGGAGTCAGCCCCAGCATTTT. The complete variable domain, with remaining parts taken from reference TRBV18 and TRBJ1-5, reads NAGVMQNPRHLVRRRGQEARLRCSPMKGHSHVYWYRQLPEEGLKFMVYLQKENIIDESGMPKERFSAEFPKEGPSILRIQQVVRGDSAAYFCASSPGTGSQPQHFGDGTRLSIL.

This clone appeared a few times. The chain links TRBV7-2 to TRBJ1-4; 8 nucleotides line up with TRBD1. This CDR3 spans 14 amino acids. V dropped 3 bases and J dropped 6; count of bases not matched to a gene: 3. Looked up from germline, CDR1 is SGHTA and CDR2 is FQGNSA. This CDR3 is CASSFGQGYEKLFF. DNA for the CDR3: TGTGCCAGCAGCTTTGGACAGGGATATGAAAAACTGTTTTTT. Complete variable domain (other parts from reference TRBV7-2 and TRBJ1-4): GAGVSQSPSNKVTEKGKDVELRCDPISGHTALYWYRQSLGQGLEFLIYFQGNSAPDKSGLPSDRFSAERTGGSVSTLTIQRTQQEDSAVYLCASSFGQGYEKLFFGSGTQLSVL.

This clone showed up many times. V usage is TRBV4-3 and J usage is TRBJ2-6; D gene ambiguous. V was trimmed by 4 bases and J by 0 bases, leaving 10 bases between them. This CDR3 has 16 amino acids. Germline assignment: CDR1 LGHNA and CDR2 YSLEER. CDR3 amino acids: CASSRVLGSGANVLTF. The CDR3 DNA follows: TGCGCCAGCAGCCGAGTACTCGGCTCTGGGGCCAACGTCCTGACTTTC.